Sequencing of this T cell receptor beta chain was carried out in a study of blood T cells in healthy people across ages. The wider study: With template switching, about one barcoded beta molecule was captured per two T cells.

The CDR3 runs to 16 residues. This clonotype has only one observation. A sample-barcoded 5' primer and a J-beta primer mix were used in a second PCR of roughly 7 to 11 cycles. TCRdb processed the 5' RACE reads anew with MiXCR; each CDR3 protein has one entry. The data contain fewer than 1,000,000 distinct CDR3 sequences, around 45% of them singletons. The source of this sequence is a man aged 60-69 years in good health. V and J are TRBV1 and TRBJ2-3. TRBV1 is termed a pseudogene. Sequenced: blood. The CDR3 is CTSSQEGVRGTDTQYF. The CDR3 DNA sequence: TGCACCAGCAGCCAAGAAGGTGTACGAGGCACAGATACGCAGTATTTT.